The clone carrying this T cell receptor (beta chain) is a singleton in its sample. Germline loops: CDR1 KGHSH, CDR2 LQKENI. The CDR3 spans 13 residues. Trimming pared 5 bases from V and 1 base from J, leaving 7 bases between. This specimen belongs to a study of blood T cell repertoires in COVID-19. Clones were sequenced by immunoSEQ multiplex PCR, and TCRdb holds only the in-frame ones, with some missing. The table lists hundreds of thousands of clones, around 89% of them singletons. The TCR originated in a woman between 18 and 29 years old with acute or convalescent COVID-19. The chain recombines TRBV18 with TRBJ2-3; D might be TRBD1 (5 bases). Sequencing was done on a sample of peripheral blood. In nucleotides, the CDR3 is TGTGCCAGCTCAGGCAGGGGCACAGATACGCAGTATTTT. Its translation is CASSGRGTDTQYF.